Following are 2 T cell receptor beta chains from one sample sequenced in a study of CD8 T cells in ankylosing spondylitis. Study-wide results and caveats: A motif in TCR beta, a set of eight highly homologous variants, appeared characteristic of ankylosing spondylitis blood.

Their antigens remain unidentified. TCRdb called the 5' RACE reads again in MiXCR, with one record for every CDR3 protein. The sample comprises 350,000 to 450,000 distinct CDR3 sequences, 25% to 30% of which are singletons, and 0.85% to 1% rests with the top ten. Sample: blood, either unsorted or a sorted T cell fraction (not recorded which). The source is a male donor with ankylosing spondylitis.

This clonotype appeared a few times. The chain couples TRBV5-5 to TRBJ2-1; 8 nucleotides line up with TRBD2. V lost 4 bases to trimming and J lost 6 bases; unmatched junction nucleotides: 6. The CDR3 spans 14 residues. In germline, CDR1 is SGHKS, CDR2 YYEKEE (reference sequence). The CDR3 DNA reads TGTGCCAGCAGCGCTAGCGGGCATACCAATGAGCAGTTCTTC. This gives the protein CASSASGHTNEQFF.

This chain connects TRBV5-5 to TRBJ2-1, with TRBD2 matching 14 bases. Per the germline V gene, CDR1 is SGHKS and CDR2 is YYEKEE (reference sequence). The J segment lost 4 bases and the V segment lost 3 bases, leaving 6 bases of the junction unmatched. The CDR3 contains 17 residues. CDR3 loop: CASSYTGTSGGYNEQFF. In DNA form, the CDR3 reads TGTGCCAGCAGCTATACCGGGACTAGCGGGGGTTACAATGAGCAGTTCTTC.